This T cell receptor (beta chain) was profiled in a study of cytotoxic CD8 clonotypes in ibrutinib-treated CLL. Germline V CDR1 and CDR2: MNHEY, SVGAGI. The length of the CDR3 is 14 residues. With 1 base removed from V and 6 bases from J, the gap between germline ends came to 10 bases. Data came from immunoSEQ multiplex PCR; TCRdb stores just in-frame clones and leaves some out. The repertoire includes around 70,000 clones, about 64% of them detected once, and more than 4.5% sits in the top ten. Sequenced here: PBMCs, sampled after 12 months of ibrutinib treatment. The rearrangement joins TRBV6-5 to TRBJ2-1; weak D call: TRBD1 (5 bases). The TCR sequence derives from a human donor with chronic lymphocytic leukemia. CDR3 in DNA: TGTGCCAGCAGTTACTTCACCCAGGGCAATGAGCAGTTCTTC. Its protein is CASSYFTQGNEQFF.